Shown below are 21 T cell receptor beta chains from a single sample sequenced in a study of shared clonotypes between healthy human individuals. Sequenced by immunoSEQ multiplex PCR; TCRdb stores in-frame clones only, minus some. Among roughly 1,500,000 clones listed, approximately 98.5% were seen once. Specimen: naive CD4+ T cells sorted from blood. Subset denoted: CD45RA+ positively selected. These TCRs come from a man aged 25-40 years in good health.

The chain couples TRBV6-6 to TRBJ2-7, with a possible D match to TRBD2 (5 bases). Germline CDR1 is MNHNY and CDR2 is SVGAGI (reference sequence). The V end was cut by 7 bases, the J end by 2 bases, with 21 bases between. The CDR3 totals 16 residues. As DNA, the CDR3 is TGTGCCAGCACCCCGCGACATGAGGGAAAAACCTACGAGCAGTACTTC. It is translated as CASTPRHEGKTYEQYF.

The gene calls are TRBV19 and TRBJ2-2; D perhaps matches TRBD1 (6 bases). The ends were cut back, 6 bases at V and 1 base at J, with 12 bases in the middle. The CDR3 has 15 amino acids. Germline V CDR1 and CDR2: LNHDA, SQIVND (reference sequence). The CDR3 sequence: CASSRRTVNTGELFF. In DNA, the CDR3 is TGTGCCAGTAGCCGACGGACAGTGAACACCGGGGAGCTGTTTTTT.

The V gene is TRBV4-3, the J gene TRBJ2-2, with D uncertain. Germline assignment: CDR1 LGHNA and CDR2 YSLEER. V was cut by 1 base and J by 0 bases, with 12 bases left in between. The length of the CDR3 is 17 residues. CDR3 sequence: CASSQVFGFANTGELFF. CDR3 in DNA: TGCGCCAGCAGCCAAGTGTTCGGTTTCGCGAACACCGGGGAGCTGTTTTTT.

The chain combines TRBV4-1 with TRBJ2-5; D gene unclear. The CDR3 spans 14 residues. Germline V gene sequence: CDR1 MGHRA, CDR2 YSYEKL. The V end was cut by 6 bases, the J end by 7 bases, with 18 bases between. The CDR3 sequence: CASSPRLNRRTQYF. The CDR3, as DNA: TGCGCCAGCAGTCCTAGATTAAATCGGCGGACCCAGTACTTC.

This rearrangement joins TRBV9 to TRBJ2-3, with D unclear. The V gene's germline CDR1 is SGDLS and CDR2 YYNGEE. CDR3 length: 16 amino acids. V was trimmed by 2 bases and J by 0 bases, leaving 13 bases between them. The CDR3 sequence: CASSVGSSDSTDTQYF. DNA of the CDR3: TGTGCCAGCAGCGTGGGCAGCAGCGATAGCACAGATACGCAGTATTTT.

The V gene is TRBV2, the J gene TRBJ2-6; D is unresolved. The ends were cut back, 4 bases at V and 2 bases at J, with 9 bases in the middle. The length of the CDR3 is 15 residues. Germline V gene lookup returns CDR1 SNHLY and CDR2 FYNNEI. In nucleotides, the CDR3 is TGTGCCAGCAGTGTAGGGTTTGCTGGGGCCAACGTCCTGACTTTC. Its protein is CASSVGFAGANVLTF.

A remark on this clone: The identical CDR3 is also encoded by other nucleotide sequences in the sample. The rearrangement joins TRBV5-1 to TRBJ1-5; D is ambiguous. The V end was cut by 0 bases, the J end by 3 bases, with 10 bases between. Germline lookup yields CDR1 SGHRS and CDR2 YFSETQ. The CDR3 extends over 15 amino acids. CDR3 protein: CASSLEGGPNQPQHF. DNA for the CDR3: TGCGCCAGCAGCTTGGAGGGAGGGCCCAATCAGCCCCAGCATTTT.

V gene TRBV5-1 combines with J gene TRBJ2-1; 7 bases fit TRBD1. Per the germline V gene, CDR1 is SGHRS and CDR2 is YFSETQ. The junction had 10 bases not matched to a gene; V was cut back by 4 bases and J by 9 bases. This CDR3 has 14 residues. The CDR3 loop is CASSKTQGVGEQFF. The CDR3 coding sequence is TGCGCCAGCAGCAAAACCCAGGGGGTAGGTGAGCAGTTCTTC.

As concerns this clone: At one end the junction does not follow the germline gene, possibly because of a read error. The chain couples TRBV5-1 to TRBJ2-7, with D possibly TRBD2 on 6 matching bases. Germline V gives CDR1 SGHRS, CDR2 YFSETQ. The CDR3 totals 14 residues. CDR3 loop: CASSLEGLTYGQYF. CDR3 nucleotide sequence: TGCGCCAGCAGCTTGGAGGGACTCACCTACGGGCAGTACTTC.

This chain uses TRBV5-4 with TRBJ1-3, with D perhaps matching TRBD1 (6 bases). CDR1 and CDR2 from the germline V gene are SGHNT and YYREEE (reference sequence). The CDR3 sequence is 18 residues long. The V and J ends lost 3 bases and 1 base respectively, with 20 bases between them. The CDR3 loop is CASSSLGRGPASGNTIYF. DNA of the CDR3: TGTGCCAGCAGCTCCTTAGGTCGGGGGCCGGCTTCTGGAAACACCATATATTTT.

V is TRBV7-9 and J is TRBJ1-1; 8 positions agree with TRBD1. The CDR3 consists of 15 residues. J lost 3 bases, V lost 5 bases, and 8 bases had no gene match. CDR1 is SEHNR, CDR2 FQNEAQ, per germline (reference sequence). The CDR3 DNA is TGTGCCAGCAGCCCTCAGGGGGCTGTAGACACTGAAGCTTTCTTT. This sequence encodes CASSPQGAVDTEAFF.

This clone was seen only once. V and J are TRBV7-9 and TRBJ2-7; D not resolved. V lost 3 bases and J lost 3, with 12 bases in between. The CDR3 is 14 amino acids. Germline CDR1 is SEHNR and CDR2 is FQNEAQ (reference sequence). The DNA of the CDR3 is TGTGCCAGCAGCTTGGACCCCCCGAGCTACGAGCAGTACTTC. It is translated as CASSLDPPSYEQYF.

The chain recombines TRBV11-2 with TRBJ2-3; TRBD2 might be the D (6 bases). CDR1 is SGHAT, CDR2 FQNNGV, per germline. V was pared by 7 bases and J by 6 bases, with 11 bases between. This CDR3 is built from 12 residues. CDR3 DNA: TGTGCCAGCAAAGCCAGCGGGGATACGCAGTATTTT. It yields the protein CASKASGDTQYF.

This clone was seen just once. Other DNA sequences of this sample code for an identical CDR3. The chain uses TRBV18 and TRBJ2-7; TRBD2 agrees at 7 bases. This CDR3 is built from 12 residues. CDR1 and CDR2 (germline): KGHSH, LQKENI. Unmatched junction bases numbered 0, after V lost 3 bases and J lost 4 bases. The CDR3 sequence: CASSPGGYEQYF. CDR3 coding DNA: TGTGCCAGCTCACCCGGGGGGTACGAGCAGTACTTC.

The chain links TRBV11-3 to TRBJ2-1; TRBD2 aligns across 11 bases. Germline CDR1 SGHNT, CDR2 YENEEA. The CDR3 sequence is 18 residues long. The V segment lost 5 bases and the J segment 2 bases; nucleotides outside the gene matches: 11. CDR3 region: CASSHLPTSGTTYNEQFF. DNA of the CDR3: TGTGCCAGCAGCCATTTGCCGACTAGCGGGACCACCTACAATGAGCAGTTCTTC.

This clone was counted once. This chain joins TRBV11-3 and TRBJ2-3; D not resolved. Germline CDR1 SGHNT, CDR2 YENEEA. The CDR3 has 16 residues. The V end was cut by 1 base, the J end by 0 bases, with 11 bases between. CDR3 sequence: CASSLGRFSSTDTQYF. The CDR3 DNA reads TGTGCCAGCAGCTTAGGGCGGTTCTCTAGCACAGATACGCAGTATTTT.

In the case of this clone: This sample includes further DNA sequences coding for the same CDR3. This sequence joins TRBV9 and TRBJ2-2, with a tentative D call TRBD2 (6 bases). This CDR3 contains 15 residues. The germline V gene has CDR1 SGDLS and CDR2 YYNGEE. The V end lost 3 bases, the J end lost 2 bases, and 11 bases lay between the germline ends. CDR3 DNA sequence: TGTGCCAGCAGCGCAATTAGCGGAAACACCGGGGAGCTGTTTTTT. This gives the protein CASSAISGNTGELFF.

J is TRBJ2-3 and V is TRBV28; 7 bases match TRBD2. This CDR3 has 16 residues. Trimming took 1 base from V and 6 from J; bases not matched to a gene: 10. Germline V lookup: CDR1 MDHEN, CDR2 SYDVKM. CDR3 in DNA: TGTGCCAGCAGTTTATCCAATCCGGGGGGTTGGGATACGCAGTATTTT. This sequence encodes CASSLSNPGGWDTQYF.

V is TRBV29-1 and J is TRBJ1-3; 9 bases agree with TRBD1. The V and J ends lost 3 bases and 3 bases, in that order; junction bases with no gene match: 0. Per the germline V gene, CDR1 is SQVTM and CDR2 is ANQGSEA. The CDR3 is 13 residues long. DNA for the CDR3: TGCAGCGTTGAGACAGGGGGTGGAAACACCATATATTTT. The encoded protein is CSVETGGGNTIYF.

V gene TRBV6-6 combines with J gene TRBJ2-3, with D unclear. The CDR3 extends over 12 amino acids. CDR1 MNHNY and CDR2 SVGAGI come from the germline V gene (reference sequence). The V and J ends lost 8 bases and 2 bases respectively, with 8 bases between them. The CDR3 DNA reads TGTGCCAGCGGACGAGACACAGATACGCAGTATTTT. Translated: CASGRDTDTQYF.

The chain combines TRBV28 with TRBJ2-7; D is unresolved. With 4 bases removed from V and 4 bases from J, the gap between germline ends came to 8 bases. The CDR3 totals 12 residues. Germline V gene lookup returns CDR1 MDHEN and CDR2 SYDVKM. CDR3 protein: CASSSTEYEQYF. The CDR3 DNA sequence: TGTGCCAGCAGTTCTACAGAATACGAGCAGTACTTC.